These 7 T cell receptor beta chains were all obtained from the same sample, sequenced in a study of monozygotic twins with inflammatory bowel disease. One entry per CDR3 protein, without DNA, is what TCRdb gives after re-calling the 5' RACE reads. The ten top clones account for around 2.6%, within a sample of a few hundred thousand distinct CDR3 sequences. The sequenced sample consisted of blood. These receptors were collected from a human donor with ulcerative colitis or Crohn's disease, or a healthy co-twin of an affected twin (not recorded which).

The gene calls are TRBV12-3 or TRBV12-4 and TRBJ2-2. The CDR3 loop spans 13 amino acids. CDR3 protein: CASRSRATGELFF.

The CDR3: CASSWTGANYNEQFF. This sequence joins TRBV6-1 and TRBJ2-1; TCRdb outputs TRBD1, but without DNA this stays unchecked. The CDR3 is 15 residues long. Germline V gene lookup returns CDR1 MNHNS and CDR2 SASEGT.

The J gene is TRBJ2-5, the V gene TRBV5-1; TCRdb outputs TRBD2, but without DNA this stays unchecked. Germline-derived CDR1 and CDR2 are SGHRS and YFSETQ. The CDR3 totals 14 residues. The CDR3 spells CASSLGERVATQYF.

This sequence joins TRBV5-1 and TRBJ2-5; TCRdb indicates TRBD2, and absent DNA this call remains unverified. This CDR3 contains 14 residues. CDR1 and CDR2 (germline): SGHRS, YFSETQ. The CDR3 loop is CASSNGTTGETQYF.

The chain combines TRBV7-2 with TRBJ2-1; TCRdb indicates TRBD1, and absent DNA this call remains unverified. Germline assignment: CDR1 SGHTA and CDR2 FQGNSA. The CDR3 has 17 amino acids. The CDR3 region is CASSLGRGTRSYNEQFF.

The rearrangement joins TRBV10-3 to TRBJ1-2; the TCRdb D gene call, TRBD1, has no DNA to confirm it. Germline loops: CDR1 ENHRY, CDR2 SYGVKD. The CDR3 spans 13 residues. The CDR3 protein is CAVTIGENYGYTF.

The J gene is TRBJ2-3, the V gene TRBV18; the TCRdb call, TRBD1, lacks DNA for checking. The CDR3 runs 16 residues. Germline lookup yields CDR1 KGHSH and CDR2 LQKENI. The CDR3 loop is CVSSPVKGQGSDTQYF.